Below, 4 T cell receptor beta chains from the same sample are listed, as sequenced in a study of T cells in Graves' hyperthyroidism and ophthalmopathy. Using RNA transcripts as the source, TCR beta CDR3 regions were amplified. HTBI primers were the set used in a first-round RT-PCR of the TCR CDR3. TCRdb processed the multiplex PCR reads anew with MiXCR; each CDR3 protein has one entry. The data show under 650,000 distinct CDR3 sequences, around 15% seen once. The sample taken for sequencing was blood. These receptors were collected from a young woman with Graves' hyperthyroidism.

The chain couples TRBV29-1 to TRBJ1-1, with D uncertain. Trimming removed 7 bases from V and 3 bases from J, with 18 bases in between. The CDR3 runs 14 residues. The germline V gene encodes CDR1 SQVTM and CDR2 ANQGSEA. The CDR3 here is CSAEVLDAHTEAFF. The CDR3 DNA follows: TGCAGCGCCGAGGTTCTGGACGCCCACACTGAAGCTTTCTTT.

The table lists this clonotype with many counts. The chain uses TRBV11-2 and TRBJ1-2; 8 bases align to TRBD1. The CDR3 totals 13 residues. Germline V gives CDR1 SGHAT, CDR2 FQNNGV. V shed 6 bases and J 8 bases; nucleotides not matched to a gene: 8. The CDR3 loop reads CASRVDRADGYTF. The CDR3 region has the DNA TGTGCCAGCAGAGTGGACAGGGCTGACGGCTACACCTTC.

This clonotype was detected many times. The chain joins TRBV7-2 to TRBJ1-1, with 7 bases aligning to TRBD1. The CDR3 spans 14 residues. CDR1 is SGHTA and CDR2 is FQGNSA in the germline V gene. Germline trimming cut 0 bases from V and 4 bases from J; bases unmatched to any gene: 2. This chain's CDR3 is CASSLAEGATEAFF. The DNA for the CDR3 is TGTGCCAGCAGCTTAGCAGAGGGGGCCACTGAAGCTTTCTTT.

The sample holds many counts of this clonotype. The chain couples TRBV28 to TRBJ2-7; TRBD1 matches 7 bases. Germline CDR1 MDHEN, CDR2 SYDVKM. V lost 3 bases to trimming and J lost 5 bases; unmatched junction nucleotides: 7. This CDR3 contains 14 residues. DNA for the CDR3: TGTGCCAGCAGTTTCAGGGGGTCCTTGGACGAGCAGTACTTC. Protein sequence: CASSFRGSLDEQYF.